This TCR beta chain emerged from a study of beta chain features in type 1 diabetes. Across the whole study: Analysis included around 100 million sorted cells drawn from all samples.

The study reverse transcribed the entire isolated RNA, so it sequenced expressed TCRB transcripts. Sequencing was performed with immunoSEQ multiplex PCR; in TCRdb, only in-frame clones are kept and a portion is missing. The repertoire holds roughly 300,000 clones, with approximately 9.9% as singletons. A note on this clone: The antigen is not known. The germline gene is not matched at one end of the junction; a read error may be the cause.

Study-wide results and limits: Shortening that was moderate but significant affected the TCRB CDR3s of Type 1 diabetes patients in all four CD4+ subsets. These data did not resolve whether HLA type affects TCRB rearrangement. Compared with healthy donors, patients appeared to share more similar naive, central memory and regulatory TCRB repertoires.

The V gene's germline CDR1 is SNHLY and CDR2 FYNNEI. This CDR3 comprises 12 residues. This clonotype was obtained from a man aged 25 to 40 with type 1 diabetes. This rearrangement joins TRBV2 to TRBJ2-5, with TRBD1 matching over 7 bases. The specimen sequenced was central memory CD4+ T cells from blood. CDR3 DNA: TGTGCCAGCGGTGACAGGGTGGAGACCCAGTACTTC. This sequence encodes CASGDRVETQYF.